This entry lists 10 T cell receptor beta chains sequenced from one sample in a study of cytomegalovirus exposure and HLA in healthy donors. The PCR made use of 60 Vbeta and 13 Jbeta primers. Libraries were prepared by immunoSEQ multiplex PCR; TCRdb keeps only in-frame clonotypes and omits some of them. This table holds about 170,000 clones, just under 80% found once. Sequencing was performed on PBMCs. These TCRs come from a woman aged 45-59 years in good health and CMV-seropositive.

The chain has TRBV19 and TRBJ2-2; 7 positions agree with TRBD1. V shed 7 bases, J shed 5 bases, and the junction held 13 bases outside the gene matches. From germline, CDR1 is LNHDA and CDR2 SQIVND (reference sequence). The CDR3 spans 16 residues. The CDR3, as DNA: TGTGCCAGTAAGGGGCCTGATAAGGGGGCGACCGGGGAGCTGTTTTTT. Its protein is CASKGPDKGATGELFF.

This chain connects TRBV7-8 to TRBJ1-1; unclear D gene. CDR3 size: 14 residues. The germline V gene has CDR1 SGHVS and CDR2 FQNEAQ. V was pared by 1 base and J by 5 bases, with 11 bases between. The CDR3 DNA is TGTGCCAGCAGCTTAGACCGCCTCCGGACTGAAGCTTTCTTT. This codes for CASSLDRLRTEAFF.

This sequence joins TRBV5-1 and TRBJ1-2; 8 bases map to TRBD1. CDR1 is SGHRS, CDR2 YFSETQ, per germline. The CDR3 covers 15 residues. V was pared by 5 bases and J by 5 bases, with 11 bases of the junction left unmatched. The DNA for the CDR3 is TGCGCCAGCAGTTCGACAGGGGTTCTTCTTTATGGCTACACCTTC. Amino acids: CASSSTGVLLYGYTF.

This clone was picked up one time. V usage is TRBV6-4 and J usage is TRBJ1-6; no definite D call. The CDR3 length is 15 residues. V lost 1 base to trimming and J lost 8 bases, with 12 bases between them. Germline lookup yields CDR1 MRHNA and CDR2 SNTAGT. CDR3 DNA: TGTGCCAGCAGTGACTTGGCCGGGTTGGATTCACCCCTCCACTTT. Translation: CASSDLAGLDSPLHF.

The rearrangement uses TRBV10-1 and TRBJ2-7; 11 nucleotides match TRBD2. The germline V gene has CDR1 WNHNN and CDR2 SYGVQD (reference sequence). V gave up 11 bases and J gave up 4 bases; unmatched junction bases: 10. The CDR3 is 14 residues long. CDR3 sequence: CASKGLADVYEQYF. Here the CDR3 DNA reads TGCGCCTCCAAGGGACTAGCGGATGTATACGAGCAGTACTTC.

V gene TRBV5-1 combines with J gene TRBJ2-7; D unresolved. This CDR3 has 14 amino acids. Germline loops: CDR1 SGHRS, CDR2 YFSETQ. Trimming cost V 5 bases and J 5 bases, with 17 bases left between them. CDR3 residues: CASRNGASSDEQYF. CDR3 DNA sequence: TGCGCCAGCAGGAATGGTGCCTCAAGCGACGAGCAGTACTTC.

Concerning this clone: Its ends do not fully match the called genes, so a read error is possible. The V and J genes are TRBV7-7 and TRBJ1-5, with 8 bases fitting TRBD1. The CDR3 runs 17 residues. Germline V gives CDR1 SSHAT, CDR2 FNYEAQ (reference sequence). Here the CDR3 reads CASSLVRTGRINQPQHF. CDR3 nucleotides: TGTGCTAGCAGCTTAGTCAGGACAGGGAGAATCAATCAGCCCCAGCATTTT. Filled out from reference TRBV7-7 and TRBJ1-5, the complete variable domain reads GAGVSQSPRYKVTKRGQDVTLRCDPISSHATLYWYQQALGQGPEFLTYFNYEAQPDKSGLPSDRFSAERPEGSISTLTIQRTEQRDSAMYRCASSLVRTGRINQPQHFGDGTRLSIL.

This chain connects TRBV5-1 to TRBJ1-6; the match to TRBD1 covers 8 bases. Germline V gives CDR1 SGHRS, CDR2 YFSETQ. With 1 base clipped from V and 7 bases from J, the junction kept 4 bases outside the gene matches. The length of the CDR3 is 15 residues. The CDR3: CASSLLSGGNSPLHF. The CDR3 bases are TGCGCCAGCAGCTTGCTTTCAGGGGGCAATTCACCCCTCCACTTT.

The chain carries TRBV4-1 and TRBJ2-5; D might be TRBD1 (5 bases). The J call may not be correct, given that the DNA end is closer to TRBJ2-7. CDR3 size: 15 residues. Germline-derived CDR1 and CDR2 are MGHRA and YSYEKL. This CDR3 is CASSQGAARVYEQYF. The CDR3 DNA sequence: TGCGCCAGCAGCCAAGGGGCCGCCAGGGTCTACGAGCAGTACTTC.

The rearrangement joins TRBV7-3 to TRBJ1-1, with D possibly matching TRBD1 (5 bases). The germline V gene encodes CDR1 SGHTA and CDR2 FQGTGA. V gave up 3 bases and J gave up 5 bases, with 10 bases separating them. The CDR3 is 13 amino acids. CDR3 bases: TGTGCCAGCAGCTTGCTGGGGGGGACTGAAGCTTTCTTT. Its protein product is CASSLLGGTEAFF.